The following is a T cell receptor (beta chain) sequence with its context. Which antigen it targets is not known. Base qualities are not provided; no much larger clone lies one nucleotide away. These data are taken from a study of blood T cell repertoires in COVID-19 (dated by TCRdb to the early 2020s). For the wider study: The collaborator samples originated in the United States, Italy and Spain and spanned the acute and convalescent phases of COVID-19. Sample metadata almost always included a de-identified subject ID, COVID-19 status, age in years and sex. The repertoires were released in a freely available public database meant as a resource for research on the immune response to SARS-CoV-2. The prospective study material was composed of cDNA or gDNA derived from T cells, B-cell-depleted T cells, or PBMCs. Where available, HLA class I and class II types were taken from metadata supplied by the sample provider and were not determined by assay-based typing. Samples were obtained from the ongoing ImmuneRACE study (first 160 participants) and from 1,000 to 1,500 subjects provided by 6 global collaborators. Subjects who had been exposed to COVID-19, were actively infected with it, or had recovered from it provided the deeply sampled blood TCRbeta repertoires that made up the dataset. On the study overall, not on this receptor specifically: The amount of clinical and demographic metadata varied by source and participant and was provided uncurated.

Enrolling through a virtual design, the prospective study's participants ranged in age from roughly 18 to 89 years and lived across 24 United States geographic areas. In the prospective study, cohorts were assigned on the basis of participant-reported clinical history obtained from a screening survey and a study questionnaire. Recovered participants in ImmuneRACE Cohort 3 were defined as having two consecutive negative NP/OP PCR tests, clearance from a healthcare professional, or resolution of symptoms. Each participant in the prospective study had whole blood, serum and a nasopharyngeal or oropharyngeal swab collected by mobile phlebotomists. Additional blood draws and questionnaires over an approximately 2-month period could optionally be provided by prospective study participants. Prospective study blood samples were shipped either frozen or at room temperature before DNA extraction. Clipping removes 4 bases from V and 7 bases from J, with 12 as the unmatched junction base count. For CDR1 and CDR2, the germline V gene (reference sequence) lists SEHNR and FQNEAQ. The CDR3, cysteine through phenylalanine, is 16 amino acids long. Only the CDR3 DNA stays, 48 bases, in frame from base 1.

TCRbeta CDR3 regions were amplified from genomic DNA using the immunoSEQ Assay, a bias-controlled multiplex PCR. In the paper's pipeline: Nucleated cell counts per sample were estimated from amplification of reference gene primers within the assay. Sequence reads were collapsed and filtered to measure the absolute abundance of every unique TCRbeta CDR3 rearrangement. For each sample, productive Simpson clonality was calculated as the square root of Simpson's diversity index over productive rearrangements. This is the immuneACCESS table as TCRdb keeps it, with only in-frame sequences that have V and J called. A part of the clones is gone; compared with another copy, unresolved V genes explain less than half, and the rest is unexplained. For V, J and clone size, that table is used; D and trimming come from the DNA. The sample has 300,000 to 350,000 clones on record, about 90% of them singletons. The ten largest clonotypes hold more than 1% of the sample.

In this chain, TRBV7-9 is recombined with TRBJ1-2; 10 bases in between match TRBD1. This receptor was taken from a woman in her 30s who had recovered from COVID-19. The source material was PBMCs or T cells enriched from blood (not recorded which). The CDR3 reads CASSSPLDRGLRGYTF. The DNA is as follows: TGTGCCAGCAGCTCCCCACTCGACAGGGGGCTTCGTGGCTACACCTTC.